This entry describes one TCR beta chain. The sample comes from a study of blood T cell repertoires in COVID-19. Looking at the study overall: For recovered donors of Cohort 3, there were two negative PCRs, clearance, or symptom resolution.

TCRdb keeps only in-frame clones here, not all; method: immunoSEQ multiplex PCR. Here the sample spans 300,000 to 450,000 clones, approximately 87% being singletons. This CDR3 is 13 amino acids long. Germline V gene sequence: CDR1 SQVTM, CDR2 ANQGSEA. V lost 1 base to trimming and J lost 10 bases, with 16 bases between them. The sequence came from a man aged 35 to 55 in a cohort exposed to, infected with or recovered from COVID-19 (not recorded which). Sequencing was done on a sample of PBMCs or T cells enriched from blood (not recorded which). The chain links TRBV29-1 to TRBJ1-2; the D gene is possibly TRBD1 (6 bases). The CDR3 bases are TGCAGCGTTGAAGTATCACAGGGAACGGACTACACCTTC. Residues: CSVEVSQGTDYTF.